The clone carrying this T cell receptor beta chain was recorded at least ten times. After removal of 1 base from V and 6 bases from J, the junction contained 11 bases not matched to a gene. Germline CDR1 SQVTM, CDR2 ANQGSEA. This CDR3 is 16 amino acids long. These data belong to a study of early T cells in non-severe SARS-CoV-2 infection. TCRdb re-analysed the 5' RACE reads in MiXCR, keeping a single row per CDR3 protein. The table includes about 25,000 distinct CDR3 sequences, around 4.6% detected once. The TCR originated in an adult who was a healthcare worker with PCR-confirmed SARS-CoV-2 infection or an uninfected control (not recorded which). This sequence joins TRBV29-1 and TRBJ2-5; 10 positions match TRBD1. The sequenced material came from whole blood. CDR3: CSVEGGQTGGLKTQYF. In DNA form, the CDR3 reads TGCAGCGTTGAAGGCGGGCAGACAGGGGGCCTGAAGACCCAGTACTTC.